This T cell receptor (beta chain) was observed in a study of T cells in localized non-small cell lung cancer. The study, taken as a whole, reports: Within adjacent lung there appeared a median approximately 57 of the top 100 tumor clones. Clonality of T cells reached its maximum in uninvolved adjacent lung, surpassing tumor. Because researchers sequenced only one region of the tumor, heterogeneity is still possible.

The germline CDR1 and CDR2 sequences are MGHRA and YSYEKL. The CDR3 has 16 amino acids. Trimming took 8 bases from V and 4 from J, leaving 20 bases between them. Clones were read by immunoSEQ multiplex PCR, and TCRdb kept only the in-frame ones, dropping some. This sample has over 2,500 clones; around 37% occur once, and the top ten carry 8.5%. For this clone: No antigen is known for it.

The chain couples TRBV4-1 to TRBJ2-2; D might be TRBD2 (6 bases). This TCR came from a female donor aged 60 or older with stage I lung adenocarcinoma. The sequenced sample was lung tumor tissue, obtained before any cancer treatment. This CDR3 is CASRGTWGSGTGELFF. The CDR3 region has the DNA TGCGCCAGCCGGGGGACGTGGGGGTCGGGCACCGGGGAGCTGTTTTTT.